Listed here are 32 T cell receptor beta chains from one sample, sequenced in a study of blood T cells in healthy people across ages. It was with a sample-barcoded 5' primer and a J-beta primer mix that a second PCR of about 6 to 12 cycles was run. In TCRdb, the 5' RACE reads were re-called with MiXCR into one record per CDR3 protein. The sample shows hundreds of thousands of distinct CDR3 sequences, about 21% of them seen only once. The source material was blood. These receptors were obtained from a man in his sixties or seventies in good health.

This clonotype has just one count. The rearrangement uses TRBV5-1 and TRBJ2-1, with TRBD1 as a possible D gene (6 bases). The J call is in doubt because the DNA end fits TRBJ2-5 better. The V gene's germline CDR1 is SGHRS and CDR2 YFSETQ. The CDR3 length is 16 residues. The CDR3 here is CASSWGPGQVQETQYF. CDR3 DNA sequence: TGCGCCAGCAGCTGGGGGCCAGGGCAGGTCCAAGAGACCCAGTACTTC.

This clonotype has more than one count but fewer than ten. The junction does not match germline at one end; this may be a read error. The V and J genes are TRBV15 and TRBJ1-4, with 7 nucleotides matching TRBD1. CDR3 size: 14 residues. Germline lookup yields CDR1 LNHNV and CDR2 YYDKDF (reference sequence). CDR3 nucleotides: TGTGCCACCAGCCGAGACAGGGCTAATGAAAAACTGTTTTTT. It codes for CATSRDRANEKLFF.

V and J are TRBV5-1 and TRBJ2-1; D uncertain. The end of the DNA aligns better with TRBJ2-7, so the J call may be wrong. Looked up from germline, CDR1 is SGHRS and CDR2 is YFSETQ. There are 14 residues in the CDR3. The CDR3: CASSFRLGTYEQYF. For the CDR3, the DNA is TGCGCCAGCAGCTTTCGACTGGGAACCTACGAGCAGTACTTC.

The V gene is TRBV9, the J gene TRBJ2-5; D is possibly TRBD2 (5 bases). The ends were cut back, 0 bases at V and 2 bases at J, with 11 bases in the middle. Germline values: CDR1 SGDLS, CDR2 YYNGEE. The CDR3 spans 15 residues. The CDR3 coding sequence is TGTGCCAGCAGCGTAGTCTCCGGCGGGCAAGAGACCCAGTACTTC. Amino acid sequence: CASSVVSGGQETQYF.

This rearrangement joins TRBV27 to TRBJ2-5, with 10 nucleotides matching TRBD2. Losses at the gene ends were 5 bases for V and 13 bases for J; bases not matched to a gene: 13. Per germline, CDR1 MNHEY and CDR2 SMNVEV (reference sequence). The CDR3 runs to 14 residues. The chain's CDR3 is CASSPLAGERALYF. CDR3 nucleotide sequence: TGTGCCAGCAGTCCCCTAGCGGGAGAGAGGGCATTGTACTTC.

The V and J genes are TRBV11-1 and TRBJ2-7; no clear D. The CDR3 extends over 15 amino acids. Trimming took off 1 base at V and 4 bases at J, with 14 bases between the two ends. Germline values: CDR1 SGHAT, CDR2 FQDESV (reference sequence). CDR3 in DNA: TGTGCCAGCAGCTTAGGACTTCAGGACCGTTACGAGCAGTACTTC. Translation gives CASSLGLQDRYEQYF.

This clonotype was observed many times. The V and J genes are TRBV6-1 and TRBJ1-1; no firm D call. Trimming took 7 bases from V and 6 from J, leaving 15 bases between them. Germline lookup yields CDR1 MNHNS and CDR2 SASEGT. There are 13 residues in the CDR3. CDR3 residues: CASKSPPVPEAFF. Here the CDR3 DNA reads TGTGCCAGCAAGAGTCCGCCGGTACCTGAAGCTTTCTTT.

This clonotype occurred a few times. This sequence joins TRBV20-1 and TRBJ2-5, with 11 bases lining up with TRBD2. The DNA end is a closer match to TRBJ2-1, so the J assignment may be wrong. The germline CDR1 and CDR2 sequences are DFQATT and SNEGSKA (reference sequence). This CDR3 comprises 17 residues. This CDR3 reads CSARDSGRASGRNEQFF. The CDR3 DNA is TGCAGTGCTAGAGATAGCGGGAGGGCTTCCGGTAGGAATGAGCAGTTCTTC.

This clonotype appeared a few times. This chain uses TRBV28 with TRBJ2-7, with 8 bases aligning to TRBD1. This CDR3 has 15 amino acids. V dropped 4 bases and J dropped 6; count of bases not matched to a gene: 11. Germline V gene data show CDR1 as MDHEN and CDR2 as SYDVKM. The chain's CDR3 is CASSSRTGSLLEQYF. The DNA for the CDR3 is TGTGCCAGCAGTTCTAGGACAGGGAGTCTTCTCGAGCAGTACTTC.

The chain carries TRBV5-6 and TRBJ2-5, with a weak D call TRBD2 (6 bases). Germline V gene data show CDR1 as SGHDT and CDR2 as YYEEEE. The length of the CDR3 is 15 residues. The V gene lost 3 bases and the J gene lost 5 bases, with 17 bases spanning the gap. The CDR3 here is CASSSNTGVLETQYF. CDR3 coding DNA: TGTGCCAGCAGCTCCAATACGGGGGTTCTTGAGACCCAGTACTTC.

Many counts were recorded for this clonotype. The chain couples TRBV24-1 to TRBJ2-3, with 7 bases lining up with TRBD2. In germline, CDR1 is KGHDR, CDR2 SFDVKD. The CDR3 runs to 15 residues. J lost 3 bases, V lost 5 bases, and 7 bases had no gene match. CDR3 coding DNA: TGTGCCACCAGTGCCGGACGGGGGGAGACAGATACGCAGTATTTT. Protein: CATSAGRGETDTQYF.

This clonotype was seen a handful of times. The CDR3 loop is CSATAASGSRKTQYF. The CDR3 DNA follows: TGCAGTGCGACAGCCGCTAGCGGGTCCCGTAAGACCCAGTACTTC. The chain combines TRBV20-1 with TRBJ2-5, with TRBD2 identical over 8 bases. CDR3 length equals 15 residues. The germline V gene has CDR1 DFQATT and CDR2 SNEGSKA (reference sequence). V was clipped by 6 bases and J by 6 bases; unmatched bases: 15.

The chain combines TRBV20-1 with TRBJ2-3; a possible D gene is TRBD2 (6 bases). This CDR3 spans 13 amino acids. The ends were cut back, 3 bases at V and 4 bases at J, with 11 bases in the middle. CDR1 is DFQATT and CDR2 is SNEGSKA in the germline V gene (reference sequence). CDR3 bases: TGCAGTGCTAGGCGGCCGGGGGCAGATACGCAGTATTTT. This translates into CSARRPGADTQYF.

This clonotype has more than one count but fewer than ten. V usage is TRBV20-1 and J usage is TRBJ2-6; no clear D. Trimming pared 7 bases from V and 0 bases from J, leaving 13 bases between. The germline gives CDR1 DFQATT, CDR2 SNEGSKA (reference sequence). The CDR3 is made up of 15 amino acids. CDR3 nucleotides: TGCAGTGTTTTGTTTCGGACCTCTGGGGCCAACGTCCTGACTTTC. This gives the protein CSVLFRTSGANVLTF.

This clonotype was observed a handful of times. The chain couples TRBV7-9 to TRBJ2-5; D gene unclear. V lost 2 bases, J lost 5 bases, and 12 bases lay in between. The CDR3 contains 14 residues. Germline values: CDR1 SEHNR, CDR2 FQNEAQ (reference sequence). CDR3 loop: CASSLFNRNETQYF. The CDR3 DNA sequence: TGTGCCAGCAGCTTATTCAATAGGAATGAGACCCAGTACTTC. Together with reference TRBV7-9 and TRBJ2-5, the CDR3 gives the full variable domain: DTGVSQNPRHKITKRGQNVTFRCDPISEHNRLYWYRQTLGQGPEFLTYFQNEAQLEKSRLLSDRFSAERPKGSFSTLEIQRTEQGDSAMYLCASSLFNRNETQYFGPGTRLLVL.

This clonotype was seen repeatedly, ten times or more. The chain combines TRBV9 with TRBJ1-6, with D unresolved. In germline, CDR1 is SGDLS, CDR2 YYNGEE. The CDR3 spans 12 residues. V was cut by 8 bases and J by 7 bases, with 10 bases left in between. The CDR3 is CASSSPNSPLHF. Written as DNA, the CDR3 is TGTGCCAGTAGCTCCCCGAATTCACCCCTCCACTTT.

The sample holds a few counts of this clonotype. The CDR3 sequence is CASSRSTGNQETQYF. The DNA of the CDR3 is TGTGCCAGCAGCCGCTCGACAGGGAACCAAGAGACCCAGTACTTC. The chain uses TRBV12-3 or TRBV12-4 and TRBJ2-5, with TRBD1 matching over 7 bases. This CDR3 spans 15 amino acids. V lost 6 bases, J lost 0 bases, and 7 bases stayed unmatched.

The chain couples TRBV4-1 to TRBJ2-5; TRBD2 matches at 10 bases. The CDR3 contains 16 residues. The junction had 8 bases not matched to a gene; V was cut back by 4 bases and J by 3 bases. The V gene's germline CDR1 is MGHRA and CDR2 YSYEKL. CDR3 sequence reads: CASSPLAGLAEETQYF. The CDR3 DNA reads TGCGCCAGCAGCCCCCTGGCTGGACTAGCGGAAGAGACCCAGTACTTC.

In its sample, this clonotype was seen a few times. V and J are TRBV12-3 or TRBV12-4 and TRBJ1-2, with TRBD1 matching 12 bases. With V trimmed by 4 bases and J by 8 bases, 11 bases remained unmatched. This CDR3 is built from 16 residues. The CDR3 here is CASSSLSGTGGGGYTF. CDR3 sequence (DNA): TGTGCCAGCAGTTCCCTCTCCGGGACAGGGGGCGGCGGCTACACCTTC.

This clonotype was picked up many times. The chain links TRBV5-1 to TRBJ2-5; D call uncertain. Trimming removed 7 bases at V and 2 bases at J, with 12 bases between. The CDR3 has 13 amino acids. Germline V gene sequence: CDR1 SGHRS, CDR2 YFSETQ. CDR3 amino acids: CASAAQQQETQYF. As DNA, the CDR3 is TGCGCCAGCGCCGCCCAACAGCAAGAGACCCAGTACTTC.

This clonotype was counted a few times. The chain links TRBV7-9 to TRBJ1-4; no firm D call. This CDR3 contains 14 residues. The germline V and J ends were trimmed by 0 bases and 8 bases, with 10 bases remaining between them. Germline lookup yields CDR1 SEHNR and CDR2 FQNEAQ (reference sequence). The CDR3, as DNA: TGTGCCAGCAGCTTAGCGGACCAGCGGGAAAAACTGTTTTTT. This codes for CASSLADQREKLFF.

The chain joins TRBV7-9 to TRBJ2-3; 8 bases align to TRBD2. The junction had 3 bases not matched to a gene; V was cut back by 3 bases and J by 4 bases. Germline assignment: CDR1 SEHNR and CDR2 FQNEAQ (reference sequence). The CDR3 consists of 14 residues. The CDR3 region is CASSFQRESDTQYF. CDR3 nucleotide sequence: TGTGCCAGCAGCTTTCAGCGGGAGTCAGATACGCAGTATTTT.

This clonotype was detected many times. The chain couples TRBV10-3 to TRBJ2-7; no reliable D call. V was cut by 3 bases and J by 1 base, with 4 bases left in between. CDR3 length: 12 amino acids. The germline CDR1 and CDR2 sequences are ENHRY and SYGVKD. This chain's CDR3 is CAISEGSYEQYF. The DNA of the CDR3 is TGTGCCATCAGTGAAGGGTCCTACGAGCAGTACTTC.

The DNA of the CDR3 is TGTGCCAGCAGCTCGGAGATGGAAAAACTGTTTTTT. This codes for CASSSEMEKLFF. The J gene is TRBJ1-4, the V gene TRBV7-9; unclear D gene. Germline V CDR1 and CDR2: SEHNR, FQNEAQ (reference sequence). The CDR3 length is 12 residues. V lost 4 bases to trimming and J lost 8 bases, with 8 bases between them.

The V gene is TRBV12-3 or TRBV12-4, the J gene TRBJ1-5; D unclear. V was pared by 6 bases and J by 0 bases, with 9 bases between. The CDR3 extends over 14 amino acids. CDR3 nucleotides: TGTGCCAGCAGCCCTGACATTAGCAATCAGCCCCAGCATTTT. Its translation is CASSPDISNQPQHF.

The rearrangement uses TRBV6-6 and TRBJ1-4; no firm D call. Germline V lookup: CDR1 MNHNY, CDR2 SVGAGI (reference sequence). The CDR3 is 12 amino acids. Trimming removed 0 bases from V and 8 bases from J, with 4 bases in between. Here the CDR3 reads CASSYSVEKLFF. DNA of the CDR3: TGTGCCAGCAGTTACTCGGTGGAAAAACTGTTTTTT.

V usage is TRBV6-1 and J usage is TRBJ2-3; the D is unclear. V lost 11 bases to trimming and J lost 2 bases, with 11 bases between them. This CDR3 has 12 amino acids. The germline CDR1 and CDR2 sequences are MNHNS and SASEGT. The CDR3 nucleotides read TGTGCCGGAAGCCTAAACACAGATACGCAGTATTTT. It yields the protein CAGSLNTDTQYF.

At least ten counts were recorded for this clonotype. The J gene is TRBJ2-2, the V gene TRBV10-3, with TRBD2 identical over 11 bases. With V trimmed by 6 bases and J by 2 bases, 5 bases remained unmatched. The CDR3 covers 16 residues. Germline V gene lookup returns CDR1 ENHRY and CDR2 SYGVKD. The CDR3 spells CAISPGLAANTGELFF. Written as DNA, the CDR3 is TGTGCCATCAGCCCGGGACTAGCGGCCAACACCGGGGAGCTGTTTTTT.

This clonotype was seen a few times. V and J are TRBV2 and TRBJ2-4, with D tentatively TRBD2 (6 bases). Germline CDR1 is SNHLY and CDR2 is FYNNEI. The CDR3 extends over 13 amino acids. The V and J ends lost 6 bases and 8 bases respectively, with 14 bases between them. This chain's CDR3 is CASRRDPTDIQYF. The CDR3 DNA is TGTGCCAGCAGGCGGGACCCGACAGACATTCAGTACTTC.

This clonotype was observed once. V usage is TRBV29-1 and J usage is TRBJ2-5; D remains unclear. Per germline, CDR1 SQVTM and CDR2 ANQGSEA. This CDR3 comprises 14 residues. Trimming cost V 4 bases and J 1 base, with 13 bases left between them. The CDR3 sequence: CSVVSPILQETQYF. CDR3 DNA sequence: TGCAGCGTTGTTTCCCCTATACTCCAAGAGACCCAGTACTTC.

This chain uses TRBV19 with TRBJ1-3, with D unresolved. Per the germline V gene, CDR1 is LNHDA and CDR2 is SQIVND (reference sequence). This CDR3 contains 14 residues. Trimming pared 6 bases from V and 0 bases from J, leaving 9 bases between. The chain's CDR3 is CASSHQNSGNTIYF. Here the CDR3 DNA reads TGTGCCAGTAGCCATCAAAACTCTGGAAACACCATATATTTT.

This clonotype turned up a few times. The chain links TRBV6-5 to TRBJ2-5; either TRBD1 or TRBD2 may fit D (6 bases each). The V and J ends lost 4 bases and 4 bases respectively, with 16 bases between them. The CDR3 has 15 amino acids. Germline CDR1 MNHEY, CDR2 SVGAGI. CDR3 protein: CASSLLGGSPETQYF. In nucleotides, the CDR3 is TGTGCCAGCAGTTTACTCGGGGGCAGTCCAGAGACCCAGTACTTC.